Listed below are T cell receptor beta chains from one sample, sequenced in a study. TCRdb fed the 5' RACE reads into MiXCR, producing one record per CDR3 protein. Of roughly 60,000 distinct CDR3 sequences detected, 26% appear once; the ten largest clones hold 2% to 2.5%. The sample taken for sequencing was tumor-infiltrating Tregs sorted from the breast tumor. The source is a female donor with breast cancer. Both conserved end residues are part of each CDR3. D genes are given only for firm matches. Clone size is stated in some rows and not others, as once, few, many or a class when expanded.

d_call,v_call,j_call,cdr3_length,clone_size,cdr3_aa,cdr3_nt
TRBD1,TRBV20-1,TRBJ1-1,14,few,CSAHPHRGGTEAFF,TGCAGTGCCCATCCCCACAGGGGAGGCACTGAAGCTTTCTTT
-,TRBV6-5,TRBJ1-1,15,-,CASSPPRGRNTEAFF,TGTGCCAGCAGTCCTCCTAGGGGGAGGAACACTGAAGCTTTCTTT
-,TRBV10-3,TRBJ2-5,12,-,CAISVSLATQYF,TGTGCCATCAGTGTAAGCCTCGCGACCCAGTACTTC
TRBD2,TRBV5-1,TRBJ2-3,15,many,CASSLLAGAGDTQYF,TGCGCCAGCAGCTTACTAGCGGGGGCGGGAGATACGCAGTATTTT
TRBD1,TRBV20-1,TRBJ1-1,13,many,CSAGTGVFTEAFF,TGCAGTGCTGGGACAGGGGTTTTTACTGAAGCTTTCTTT
TRBD2,TRBV20-1,TRBJ2-3,17,-,CSAPASDGLAGFDTQYF,TGCAGTGCACCCGCAAGTGATGGACTAGCGGGCTTTGATACGCAGTATTTT
TRBD1,TRBV5-1,TRBJ1-2,10,-,CAGTGDGYTF,TGCGCCGGAACAGGGGATGGCTACACCTTC
-,TRBV7-9,TRBJ1-1,13,-,CASSLSNIGRTFF,TGTGCCAGCAGCTTAAGCAACATCGGGAGAACTTTCTTT
TRBD2,TRBV9,TRBJ2-1,13,few,CASRSSGSYEQFF,TGTGCCAGCAGGTCTAGCGGGAGCTATGAGCAGTTCTTC
-,TRBV11-1,TRBJ2-1,15,many,CASSPPGQGIGEQFF,TGTGCCAGCAGCCCACCGGGTCAGGGCATAGGTGAGCAGTTCTTC
-,TRBV24-1,TRBJ2-1,17,-,CATSDSAGGVIDNEQFF,TGTGCCACCAGTGATTCTGCCGGCGGGGTTATAGACAATGAGCAGTTCTTC
TRBD2,TRBV5-1,TRBJ2-7,14,few,CASSLGAGSTEQYF,TGCGCCAGCAGCTTGGGAGCGGGATCTACCGAGCAGTACTTC
-,TRBV5-1,TRBJ1-2,15,many,CASSLAGGGDYGYTF,TGCGCCAGCAGCTTGGCCGGCGGGGGGGACTATGGCTACACCTTC
-,TRBV28,TRBJ2-3,12,few,CASRGNTDTQYF,TGTGCCAGCAGGGGAAACACAGATACGCAGTATTTT
-,TRBV25-1,TRBJ1-2,12,many,CASSEGQRGYTF,TGTGCCAGCAGTGAAGGCCAACGGGGCTACACCTTC
-,TRBV6-5,TRBJ2-3,14,many,CASSYGNRRDTQYF,TGTGCCAGCAGTTACGGTAACAGGAGAGATACGCAGTATTTT
-,TRBV20-1,TRBJ2-3,13,few,CSALWEGTDTQYF,TGCAGTGCCCTCTGGGAGGGCACAGATACGCAGTATTTT
-,TRBV12-3/TRBV12-4,TRBJ2-1,16,-,CASSPGGLAPYTEQFF,TGTGCCAGCAGCCCTGGGGGGCTAGCGCCCTACACTGAGCAGTTCTTC
-,TRBV20-1,TRBJ1-5,15,few,CSARDQGRNNQPQHF,TGCAGTGCTAGAGATCAGGGGAGAAACAATCAGCCCCAGCATTTT
TRBD1,TRBV7-3,TRBJ2-3,15,-,CASSRNRGQWDTQYF,TGTGCCAGCAGCCGAAACAGGGGGCAATGGGATACGCAGTATTTT
-,TRBV20-1,TRBJ2-1,19,few,CSARDRGLRVLKGNNEQFF,TGCAGTGCTAGAGACCGGGGGCTGCGCGTTCTAAAGGGAAACAATGAGCAGTTCTTC
TRBD1,TRBV7-2,TRBJ1-2,15,few,CASSFSWTGGNGYTF,TGTGCCAGCAGCTTCAGCTGGACAGGGGGCAATGGCTACACCTTC
TRBD2,TRBV6-1,TRBJ2-1,16,once,CASSPGLAGLYNEQFF,TGTGCCAGCAGCCCGGGACTAGCGGGGCTCTACAATGAGCAGTTCTTC
TRBD2,TRBV7-3,TRBJ2-1,14,many,CASSPGGQVNEQFF,TGTGCCAGCAGCCCGGGGGGGCAGGTAAATGAGCAGTTCTTC
TRBD2,TRBV2,TRBJ2-3,12,few,CASGGSVDTQYF,TGTGCCAGCGGCGGGAGTGTTGATACGCAGTATTTT
-,TRBV6-1,TRBJ1-6,15,-,CASSALAGENSPLHF,TGTGCCAGCAGTGCCTTAGCAGGGGAGAATTCACCCCTCCACTTT
-,TRBV20-1,TRBJ1-2,14,-,CSAREFTGRDGYTF,TGCAGTGCTAGAGAATTTACGGGCAGGGATGGCTACACCTTC
-,TRBV7-2,TRBJ2-6,15,few,CASSSQLSGANVLTF,TGTGCCAGCAGCTCACAGCTCTCTGGGGCCAACGTCCTGACTTTC
TRBD1,TRBV12-3/TRBV12-4,TRBJ1-4,14,many,CASSNTGGSEKLFF,TGTGCCAGCAGTAATACAGGGGGAAGCGAAAAACTGTTTTTT